This entry features one T cell receptor (beta chain) sequence. As yet, its antigen is unknown. This entry is derived from a study of T cell clonotyping in hematopoietic cell transplantation. Points from the study as a whole: Cells were unsorted, so CD4 and CD8 contributions were not separated. Recipient TCR diversity dropped after transplant; expanded clonotypes rose from day 30 to 180. Few recipient clonotypes overlapped donors; over 95% were de novo at given depth.

Assay: immunoSEQ multiplex PCR; the TCRdb copy retains only in-frame clones and omits some. The sample consists of under 15,000 clones, 89% of them appearing once. CDR1 is SGHKS, CDR2 YYEKEE, per germline (reference sequence). The CDR3 sequence is 13 residues long. V was cut by 3 bases and J by 6 bases, with 12 bases left in between. Sequencing was performed on peripheral blood mononuclear cells. This sequence joins TRBV5-5 and TRBJ1-2; unclear D gene. The sequence came from a human donor who either received an allogeneic hematopoietic cell transplant for a myeloid malignancy or was a related donor (not recorded which). Some clones in this sample may be carry-over from other donors' samples. As DNA, the CDR3 is TGTGCCAGCAGCTGGGGTACAGTTGATGGCTACACCTTC. Its protein product is CASSWGTVDGYTF.